Included here is one TCR beta chain sequence, with context. The antigen is not known. This record comes from a study of T cell responses to AZD1222 COVID-19 vaccine. Study-level points and caveats: White British donors predominated, females outnumbered males, and clonal diversity was possibly underestimated. Two doses of AZD1222 preceded a rise in Spike-specific TCR breadth and depth. Sampling captured repertoires only after the peak T cell response.

Generated by immunoSEQ multiplex PCR, the TCRdb table keeps only in-frame clones and is missing some. Of 150,000 or so clones listed, about 91% are singletons. Germline assignment: CDR1 MNHEY and CDR2 SMNVEV (reference sequence). The CDR3 has 18 residues. Trimming at V came to 6 bases and at J to 7 bases, leaving 21 bases not matched to a gene. This sequence was found in an adult in good health. The specimen was peripheral blood, collected on day 0 of AZD1222 vaccination. The J gene is TRBJ1-5, the V gene TRBV27; 7 positions match TRBD1. CDR3 nucleotide sequence: TGTGCCAGCAGATCTCAATCAGGGGGGTTAGGGGGACGGCAGCCCCAGCATTTT. This codes for CASRSQSGGLGGRQPQHF.